This record looks at one T cell receptor beta chain sequence and its context. The antigen is not known. It may be a read error: a sequence one base away is much more abundant. This specimen comes from a study of response to subunit inactivated influenza vaccine. Each CDR3 protein is one row after TCRdb ran MiXCR on the RT-PCR reads. The repertoire consists of 500,000 or so distinct CDR3 sequences, with more than 15% occurring once and the leading ten covering 2.5% to 3.5%. Study results and limitations: That few new T cells are recruited by each seasonal influenza vaccination was the authors' suggestion.

The sample here was CD4+ T cells sorted from PBMCs, taken around 2 years after vaccination. The TCR sequence derives from a man aged 50-75 years who received an inactivated influenza vaccine.

CDR3: CSVGNRELFF. CDR3 coding DNA: TGCAGCGTTGGGAACAGGGAGCTGTTTTTT. V usage is TRBV29-1 and J usage is TRBJ2-2; D is ambiguous. The CDR3 loop spans 10 amino acids. In germline, CDR1 is SQVTM, CDR2 ANQGSEA. V was trimmed by 4 bases and J by 9 bases, leaving 6 bases between them.